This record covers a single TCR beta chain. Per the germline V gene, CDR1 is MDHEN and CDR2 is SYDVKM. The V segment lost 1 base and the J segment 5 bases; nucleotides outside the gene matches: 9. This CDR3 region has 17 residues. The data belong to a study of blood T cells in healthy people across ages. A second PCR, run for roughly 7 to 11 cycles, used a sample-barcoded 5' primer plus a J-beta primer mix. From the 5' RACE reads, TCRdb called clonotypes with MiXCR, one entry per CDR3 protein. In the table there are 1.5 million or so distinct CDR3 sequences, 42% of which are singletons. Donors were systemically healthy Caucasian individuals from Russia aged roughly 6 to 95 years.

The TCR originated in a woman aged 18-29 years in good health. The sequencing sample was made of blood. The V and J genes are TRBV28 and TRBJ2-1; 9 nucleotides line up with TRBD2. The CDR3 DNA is TGTGCCAGCAGTTTATTGGCGGGAGGGCCTAATAACAATGAGCAGTTCTTC. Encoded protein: CASSLLAGGPNNNEQFF.